Listed below are T cell receptor beta chains from one sample, sequenced in a study of cytomegalovirus exposure and HLA in healthy donors. Only in-frame clones appear in the TCRdb table, and some are missing; sequencing was by immunoSEQ multiplex PCR. The sample lists 80,000 to 100,000 clones; about 81% were seen once. Source material: PBMCs. These receptors were taken from a man aged 35 to 55 in good health and CMV-seronegative. CDR3s include the opening cysteine and the closing phenylalanine or tryptophan.

TRBV27	TRBJ1-2	CASSDDRGLDYGYTF
TRBV10-3	TRBJ2-7	CAISESISGRYEQYF
TRBV19	TRBJ1-3	CASSIPGSGNTIYF
TRBV19	TRBJ1-2	CASRQTGSVKGYTF
TRBV27	TRBJ1-2	CASSDFRGYTF
TRBV5-1	TRBJ2-7	CASSTGTGRGYEQYF
TRBV5-1	TRBJ2-5	CASSLGYRDRGEETQYF
TRBV6-1	TRBJ1-1	CASSDRSVGAFF
TRBV5-5	TRBJ2-1	CASSLDRNNEQFF
TRBV7-8	TRBJ1-6	CASSLAQGGDNSPLHF
TRBV27	TRBJ1-4	CASSSSTTGAREKLFF
TRBV10-3	TRBJ2-7	CAISDHGTSGGSWYF
TRBV5-4	TRBJ1-4	CASSLDGGANEKLFF
TRBV4-1	TRBJ1-1	CASSQVGGTNTEAFF
TRBV27	TRBJ1-2	CASARDSSYGYTF
TRBV29-1	TRBJ2-1	CSVRQGSFSYNEQFF
TRBV5-1	TRBJ2-1	CASSYGLAGVSEQFF
TRBV14	TRBJ2-7	CASSLAGGPYEQYF
TRBV7-2	TRBJ2-1	CASSQDTEQFF
TRBV2	-	CASRRTGGSYEQYF
TRBV30	TRBJ2-4	CAWSPWGGLAKNIQYF
TRBV29-1	TRBJ2-7	CSVESQGFEQYF
TRBV29-1	TRBJ2-5	CSVVPNRETQYF
TRBV9	TRBJ2-3	CASSTRLAGNTDTQYF
TRBV27	TRBJ2-7	CASSFQTGGPYEQYF
TRBV5-1	TRBJ2-5	CASSQGARETQYF
TRBV5-1	TRBJ1-5	CASSWGVGAGQPQHF
TRBV10-3	TRBJ2-7	CAISDVSGGTTGYEQYF
TRBV12-5	TRBJ2-1	CASGLSTSGGNNEQFF
TRBV10-3	TRBJ2-3	CAIKGLGGSPDTQYF
TRBV5-1	TRBJ1-1	CASTSTQGNTEAFF
TRBV19	TRBJ1-4	CASSGTGGIEKLFF
TRBV18	TRBJ2-7	CASSPTGYEQYF
TRBV28	TRBJ1-3	CASSQGQHSGNTIYF
TRBV28	TRBJ1-2	CASSLRSREGYTF
TRBV7-6	TRBJ2-3	CASSSYRLGNTDTQYF
TRBV19	TRBJ2-1	CASSISGGGAKYEQFF
TRBV7-8	TRBJ2-6	CASSLSWTSLSGANVLTF
TRBV5-4	TRBJ2-1	CASSLEAGKYNEQFF
TRBV6-4	TRBJ1-2	CASRVTGAALNGYTF
TRBV6-5	TRBJ1-1	CASSYDAGMNTEAFF
TRBV7-9	TRBJ2-3	CASSTAGGGADTQYF
TRBV19	TRBJ2-1	CASTKGHGDNEQFF
TRBV7-6	TRBJ1-2	CASSPTTGQGVGGYTF
TRBV4-1	TRBJ2-7	CASSTGQGDFYEQYF
TRBV7-2	TRBJ2-7	CASSLDRESLAYEQYF